The clone carrying this T cell receptor beta chain was recorded a few times. Its antigen is currently unknown. This CDR3 has 15 residues. Germline CDR1 SGHRS, CDR2 YFSETQ. Trimming took off 4 bases at V and 2 bases at J, with 16 bases between the two ends. 60 Vbeta and 13 Jbeta primers were used in PCR. The method was immunoSEQ multiplex PCR; TCRdb's version includes in-frame clones alone and lacks a portion of them. The sample records 30,000 to 40,000 clones, 70% to 80% being singletons. These data are taken from a study of cytomegalovirus exposure and HLA in healthy donors. At the level of the study: Of some 410 genotyped donors, roughly 81% grouped in the Caucasian-associated ancestry cluster. Findings of the study overall: Most TCRs appeared rarely, but some public TCRs recurred in many donors. The authors reported that TCR beta sequences could predict HLA-A and HLA-B alleles. These predictions were accurate for most subjects in the first cohort.

The sequence was obtained from a woman under 40 in good health and CMV-seropositive. Sequencing input: PBMCs. The chain recombines TRBV5-1 with TRBJ2-7; D might be TRBD1 (5 bases). In DNA form, the CDR3 reads TGCGCCAGCAGCGAAACAGGAACCCTTACCTACGAGCAGTACTTC. Translating gives CASSETGTLTYEQYF.